The 26 T cell receptor beta chains reported below all come from one sample, sequenced in a study of OX40 agonist ivuxolimab in advanced cancers. The library was obtained by the immunoSEQ multiplex PCR assay. TCRdb provides this immuneACCESS table in a form limited to in-frame rearrangements. Some clones are lacking; in checked studies, under half of them reflect an unresolved V gene, and why the rest are absent is not known. The sample contains approximately 20,000 clones, around 87% of them found a single time. The ten biggest clones cover approximately 23% of the sample. Sequencing used CD4+ or CD8+ T cells sorted from blood, obtained in a trial of the OX40 agonist ivuxolimab. Receptors originate from an adult with an advanced solid tumor such as melanoma, head and neck, liver or kidney cancer.

The V and J genes are TRBV20-1 and TRBJ1-1; tentative D call: TRBD1 (5 bases). Germline lookup yields CDR1 DFQATT and CDR2 SNEGSKA (reference sequence). The germline V and J ends were trimmed by 6 bases and 10 bases, with 12 bases remaining between them. The CDR3 length is 10 residues. Here the CDR3 reads CSAPGGVAFF. CDR3 nucleotide sequence: TGCAGTGCCCCCGGAGGGGTAGCTTTCTTT.

V gene TRBV19 combines with J gene TRBJ1-5, with D maybe TRBD1 (6 bases). Per the germline V gene, CDR1 is LNHDA and CDR2 is SQIVND (reference sequence). The CDR3 has 16 residues. V lost 5 bases and J lost 0, with 14 bases in between. The CDR3 nucleotides are TGTGCCAGTAGTCCGGGGGGGGCATATAGCAATCAGCCCCAGCATTTT. Translating gives CASSPGGAYSNQPQHF. Filled out from reference TRBV19 and TRBJ1-5, the complete variable domain reads DGGITQSPKYLFRKEGQNVTLSCEQNLNHDAMYWYRQDPGQGLRLIYYSQIVNDFQKGDIAEGYSVSREKKESFPLTVTSAQKNPTAFYLCASSPGGAYSNQPQHFGDGTRLSIL.

This sequence joins TRBV19 and TRBJ2-3; 7 bases agree with TRBD2. The CDR3 consists of 20 residues. The J segment lost 4 bases and the V segment lost 3 bases, leaving 22 bases of the junction unmatched. Per the germline V gene, CDR1 is LNHDA and CDR2 is SQIVND (reference sequence). CDR3 residues: CASSIRIRDYSSLSADTQYF. CDR3 bases: TGTGCCAGTAGTATCAGGATTCGGGACTACTCTTCTTTAAGTGCAGATACGCAGTATTTT.

This sequence joins TRBV9 and TRBJ2-7; maybe TRBD2 (6 bases). The CDR3 runs 15 residues. Germline V gene lookup returns CDR1 SGDLS and CDR2 YYNGEE. Trimming pared 3 bases from V and 0 bases from J, leaving 13 bases between. The CDR3 protein is CASSGGVSSSYEQYF. In nucleotides, the CDR3 is TGTGCCAGCAGCGGGGGGGTTTCGTCCTCCTACGAGCAGTACTTC.

The CDR3 here is CASSAGQLNTEAFF. The CDR3 nucleotides read TGTGCCAGCTCTGCGGGACAGTTGAACACTGAAGCTTTCTTT. The V gene is TRBV19, the J gene TRBJ1-1, with 7 bases identical to TRBD1. CDR3 length: 14 residues. Germline lookup yields CDR1 LNHDA and CDR2 SQIVND (reference sequence). Trimming at V came to 9 bases and at J to 0 bases, leaving 7 bases not matched to a gene. The entire variable domain, with the rest obtained from reference TRBV19 and TRBJ1-1, is as follows: DGGITQSPKYLFRKEGQNVTLSCEQNLNHDAMYWYRQDPGQGLRLIYYSQIVNDFQKGDIAEGYSVSREKKESFPLTVTSAQKNPTAFYLCASSAGQLNTEAFFGQGTRLTVV.

The chain employs TRBV28 and TRBJ1-5; a weak D match, TRBD1 (5 bases). V dropped 2 bases and J dropped 7 bases, with 12 bases sitting between them. CDR3 length: 14 residues. The germline V gene has CDR1 MDHEN and CDR2 SYDVKM. The CDR3 bases are TGTGCCAGCAGTTTAGAGGGACTTAACCAGCCCCAGCATTTT. It specifies CASSLEGLNQPQHF.

The chain couples TRBV6-5 to TRBJ1-1; D is uncertain. The CDR3 extends over 13 amino acids. V was cut by 7 bases and J by 4 bases, with 13 bases left in between. Germline V lookup: CDR1 MNHEY, CDR2 SVGAGI. CDR3 DNA: TGTGCCAGCATTGCCGGGATCGGCACTGAAGCTTTCTTT. As protein: CASIAGIGTEAFF.

This chain's CDR3 is CASSFVSGEAFF. Written as DNA, the CDR3 is TGTGCCAGCAGTTTTGTCTCCGGGGAAGCTTTCTTT. This chain links TRBV27 with TRBJ1-1; D is ambiguous. Between the trimmed V and J ends, which lost 3 bases and 8 bases, there was a span of 10 bases. The CDR3 runs 12 residues. The germline V gene has CDR1 MNHEY and CDR2 SMNVEV (reference sequence).

This clone appeared once. The chain is built from TRBV18 and TRBJ2-5; maybe TRBD1 (5 bases). The better agreement between TRBJ2-7 and the DNA end casts doubt on the J call. The CDR3 runs to 15 residues. The germline V gene encodes CDR1 KGHSH and CDR2 LQKENI. The CDR3 protein is CASSFPGAGTYEQYF. The CDR3 DNA sequence: TGTGCCAGCTCATTCCCAGGCGCAGGGACCTACGAGCAGTACTTC.

The chain recombines TRBV10-2 with TRBJ2-6; maybe TRBD1 (5 bases). The V end lost 4 bases, the J end lost 3 bases, and 19 bases lay between the germline ends. The CDR3 totals 18 residues. The V gene's germline CDR1 is WSHSY and CDR2 SAAADI. The CDR3 region is CASSVAGSSNRGANVLTF. In DNA form, the CDR3 reads TGCGCCAGCAGTGTGGCAGGGTCCTCAAATCGTGGGGCCAACGTCCTGACTTTC.

This chain uses TRBV6-1 with TRBJ2-7, with a weak D call TRBD2 (6 bases). The length of the CDR3 is 14 residues. Trimming left V 2 bases short and J 3 bases short, with 11 bases between. Germline lookup yields CDR1 MNHNS and CDR2 SASEGT. CDR3 sequence reads: CASSEKAEGYEQYF. Here the CDR3 DNA reads TGTGCCAGCAGTGAAAAGGCGGAGGGCTACGAGCAGTACTTC.

This sequence joins TRBV27 and TRBJ1-3; D call uncertain. Between the trimmed V and J ends, which lost 3 bases and 4 bases, there was a span of 7 bases. The CDR3 is 13 residues long. The germline V gene has CDR1 MNHEY and CDR2 SMNVEV (reference sequence). CDR3: CASSLFWGNTIYF. DNA of the CDR3: TGTGCCAGCAGTTTGTTCTGGGGAAACACCATATATTTT.

In the case of this clone: One end of the junction fails to match germline, which may point to a read error. This chain uses TRBV7-3 with TRBJ2-2, with TRBD1 as a possible D gene (6 bases). CDR1 and CDR2 (germline): SGHTA, FQGTGA. This CDR3 has 13 amino acids. CDR3 sequence (DNA): TGTGCCAGCAGCCTAACAGGGACCGGGGAGCTGTTTTTT. Translation: CASSLTGTGELFF.

The gene calls are TRBV11-2 and TRBJ2-5; D might be TRBD1 or TRBD2, each matching 6 bases. The CDR3 contains 16 residues. The V and J ends lost 2 bases and 2 bases respectively, with 15 bases between them. Germline values: CDR1 SGHAT, CDR2 FQNNGV. The CDR3 DNA follows: TGTGCCAGCAGCTTACGGGGGACAACATCTCAAGAGACCCAGTACTTC. Protein sequence: CASSLRGTTSQETQYF.

The rearrangement links TRBV4-3 to TRBJ2-1, with TRBD2 matching 9 bases. The CDR3 has 16 residues. Germline V gives CDR1 LGHNA, CDR2 YSLEER. Trimming removed 3 bases from V and 4 bases from J; junction bases left unmatched: 7. The CDR3 spells CASSHFSGGRYNEQFF. The DNA for the CDR3 is TGCGCCAGCAGCCACTTTAGCGGGGGCAGATACAATGAGCAGTTCTTC.

Only one count was recorded for this clone. The rearrangement joins TRBV5-4 to TRBJ1-2; D remains ambiguous. Per germline, CDR1 SGHNT and CDR2 YYREEE (reference sequence). The germline V and J ends were trimmed by 0 bases and 5 bases, with 11 bases remaining between them. CDR3 length: 14 amino acids. CDR3: CASSLEAGGYGYTF. CDR3 in DNA: TGTGCCAGCAGCTTGGAGGCAGGTGGTTATGGCTACACCTTC.

J is TRBJ2-1 and V is TRBV9; possibly TRBD1 for D (6 bases). The CDR3 spans 14 residues. Trimming left V 2 bases short and J 14 bases short, with 20 bases between. Per the germline V gene, CDR1 is SGDLS and CDR2 is YYNGEE. This CDR3 is CASSVGAATITKFF. In nucleotides, the CDR3 is TGTGCCAGCAGCGTGGGGGCAGCTACAATCACGAAGTTCTTC.

This clone appeared once. The CDR3 DNA reads TGTGCCAGCAGCTTGACAGGGAATGAGCAGTTCTTC. Translating it yields CASSLTGNEQFF. This chain uses TRBV5-4 with TRBJ2-1; D possibly corresponds to TRBD1 (6 bases). From germline, CDR1 is SGHNT and CDR2 YYREEE (reference sequence). The CDR3 length is 12 residues. The V end was cut by 1 base, the J end by 7 bases, with 6 bases between.

This rearrangement joins TRBV7-8 to TRBJ2-2; TRBD2 agrees at 8 bases. The V and J ends lost 2 bases and 7 bases, in that order; junction bases with no gene match: 6. This CDR3 spans 15 amino acids. Per the germline V gene, CDR1 is SGHVS and CDR2 is FQNEAQ. The CDR3 nucleotides are TGTGCCAGCAGCTTACCAGCGGGGGTGAACGGGGAGCTGTTTTTT. Translating gives CASSLPAGVNGELFF.

This chain links TRBV19 with TRBJ2-7; a weak D match, TRBD1 (6 bases). V shed 10 bases and J shed 3 bases, with 13 bases lying between them. The length of the CDR3 is 12 residues. Germline CDR1 is LNHDA and CDR2 is SQIVND (reference sequence). CDR3 in amino acids: CATTDSYYEQYF. The CDR3 DNA sequence: TGTGCCACTACGGACAGTTACTACGAGCAGTACTTC.

V and J are TRBV12-5 and TRBJ2-7; D gene uncertain. This CDR3 has 11 amino acids. V was cut by 9 bases and J by 2 bases, with 8 bases left in between. The germline V gene encodes CDR1 LGHNT and CDR2 FRNRAP. The chain's CDR3 is CASSIAYEQYF. The CDR3 DNA is TGTGCTAGCAGTATAGCCTACGAGCAGTACTTC.

This sequence joins TRBV19 and TRBJ2-1; D gene uncertain. The germline V and J ends were trimmed by 8 bases and 8 bases, with 7 bases remaining between them. The CDR3 sequence is 10 residues long. Germline assignment: CDR1 LNHDA and CDR2 SQIVND (reference sequence). For the CDR3, the DNA is TGTGCCAGTGGGTTGGATGAGCAGTTCTTC. Translating it yields CASGLDEQFF.

V usage is TRBV10-3 and J usage is TRBJ1-4; D unclear. V shed 10 bases and J shed 5 bases, with 23 bases lying between them. The CDR3 sequence is 16 residues long. Per the germline V gene, CDR1 is ENHRY and CDR2 is SYGVKD. The CDR3 is CASEKMVGIANEKLFF. The CDR3 bases are TGTGCCAGCGAAAAGATGGTCGGAATCGCGAATGAAAAACTGTTTTTT.

The chain couples TRBV19 to TRBJ2-7, with 9 bases fitting TRBD1. The length of the CDR3 is 17 residues. The J segment lost 4 bases and the V segment lost 3 bases, leaving 13 bases of the junction unmatched. Germline V lookup: CDR1 LNHDA, CDR2 SQIVND (reference sequence). Here the CDR3 DNA reads TGTGCCAGTAGTATGGAAGCCGCCGGGACAGGGTTTTACGAGCAGTACTTC. The encoded protein is CASSMEAAGTGFYEQYF.

This chain connects TRBV10-1 to TRBJ1-1, with a weak D call TRBD1 (5 bases). This CDR3 spans 13 amino acids. Germline loops: CDR1 WNHNN, CDR2 SYGVQD (reference sequence). The V end lost 5 bases, the J end lost 1 base, and 8 bases lay between the germline ends. The chain's CDR3 is CASSMTANTEAFF. Written as DNA, the CDR3 is TGCGCCAGCAGTATGACAGCGAACACTGAAGCTTTCTTT.

V and J are TRBV6-4 and TRBJ1-1; no firm D call. CDR3 length: 13 residues. Germline loops: CDR1 MRHNA, CDR2 SNTAGT. Between the trimmed V and J ends, which lost 5 bases and 4 bases, there was a span of 11 bases. Written as DNA, the CDR3 is TGTGCCAGCAGTCGCGCCCCGGGCACTGAAGCTTTCTTT. Protein sequence: CASSRAPGTEAFF.